The T cell receptor (beta chain) under discussion was sequenced for a study of T-cell memory formation after mild COVID-19. Overall study: Across donors, TCR clusters were largely donor specific.

General study findings and limits: Clonal second-wave expansions that peaked on day 37 had unconfirmed SARS-CoV-2 specificity.

V was cut by 1 base and J by 2 bases, with 11 bases left in between. CDR3 length: 15 residues. Germline lookup yields CDR1 SNHLY and CDR2 FYNNEI. This clonotype was counted a few times. Its antigen is currently unknown. Using its own MiXCR run on the 5' RACE reads, TCRdb lists one record per CDR3 protein. The table has fewer than 350,000 distinct CDR3 sequences, more than 15% seen once. The chain links TRBV2 to TRBJ2-5; D may match TRBD1 or TRBD2 (6 bases each). Sample: PBMCs or a T cell subset sorted from them (not recorded which). This receptor was identified in a man between 18 and 29 years old who had mild COVID-19 (a few samples of this study predate the infection). Cell type and time point are not known. In DNA, the CDR3 is TGTGCCAGCAGTGAAGGGGGGGCAGCACAAGAGACCCAGTACTTC. Translating gives CASSEGGAAQETQYF. The full variable domain, its missing parts supplied by reference TRBV2 and TRBJ2-5, is EPEVTQTPSHQVTQMGQEVILRCVPISNHLYFYWYRQILGQKVEFLVSFYNNEISEKSEIFDDQFSVERPDGSNFTLKIRSTKLEDSAMYFCASSEGGAAQETQYFGPGTRLLVL.